One sample yielded the 23 T cell receptor beta chains listed below, sequenced in a study of T-cell memory formation after mild COVID-19. TCRdb redid the calling of the 5' RACE reads with MiXCR, one entry per CDR3 protein. The sample gives hundreds of thousands of distinct CDR3 sequences, 15% to 20% of which show up once; about 7.5% is in the top ten. The sequenced sample was PBMCs or a T cell subset sorted from them (not recorded which). The receptors originated from an adult woman who had mild COVID-19 (a few samples of this study predate the infection). Cell type and time point are not known.

A few counts support this clonotype. The chain links TRBV3-1 to TRBJ1-5; D is undetermined. This CDR3 is 16 amino acids long. Trimming cost V 0 bases and J 6 bases, with 15 bases left between them. The germline CDR1 and CDR2 sequences are LGHDT and YNNKEL (reference sequence). This chain's CDR3 is CASSQEFEQAPQPQHF. The CDR3 DNA reads as TGTGCCAGCAGCCAAGAGTTTGAGCAGGCCCCTCAGCCCCAGCATTTT.

The J gene is TRBJ2-7, the V gene TRBV7-9, with 7 bases that match TRBD1. After removal of 5 bases from V and 6 bases from J, the junction contained 10 bases not matched to a gene. The CDR3 has 14 residues. Looked up from germline, CDR1 is SEHNR and CDR2 is FQNEAQ (reference sequence). CDR3 in DNA: TGTGCCAGCAGCAAACAGGGGCAGCTGGGCGAGCAGTACTTC. Amino acid sequence: CASSKQGQLGEQYF.

The chain couples TRBV6-5 to TRBJ2-6; 7 bases match TRBD1. From germline, CDR1 is MNHEY and CDR2 SVGAGI. Unmatched junction bases numbered 5, after V lost 5 bases and J lost 4 bases. The CDR3 has 15 residues. The CDR3 DNA reads TGTGCCAGCAGTGCAGGGGGAACCGGGGCCAACGTCCTGACTTTC. This encodes CASSAGGTGANVLTF.

This clonotype has just a few counts. The J gene is TRBJ2-5, the V gene TRBV13, with 8 bases lining up with TRBD2. CDR3 length: 16 residues. Germline CDR1 and CDR2: PRHDT and FYEKMQ (reference sequence). V shed 5 bases and J 5 bases; nucleotides not matched to a gene: 13. The CDR3 region has the DNA TGTGCCAGCAGCCTTCGGGGGGGCCGGAGTACGGAGACCCAGTACTTC. It encodes CASSLRGGRSTETQYF.

The chain uses TRBV6-1 and TRBJ2-7; TRBD1 might be the D (6 bases). The germline gives CDR1 MNHNS, CDR2 SASEGT. Trimming pared 3 bases from V and 3 bases from J, leaving 9 bases between. The CDR3 spans 13 residues. As DNA, the CDR3 is TGTGCCAGCAGTGAGCAGACAGGCTACGAGCAGTACTTC. It encodes CASSEQTGYEQYF.

The sample holds many counts of this clonotype. The V and J genes are TRBV7-6 and TRBJ2-7; 8 bases are shared with TRBD1. Germline V lookup: CDR1 SGHVS, CDR2 FNYEAQ. This CDR3 region has 13 residues. Trimming took 5 bases from V and 4 from J; bases not matched to a gene: 4. The chain's CDR3 is CASSPRQGYEQYF. The CDR3 coding sequence is TGTGCCAGCAGCCCCAGACAGGGGTACGAGCAGTACTTC.

Here the CDR3 DNA reads TGTGCCAGTATCACAGGGGACTATGGCTACACCTTC. Protein product: CASITGDYGYTF. The chain carries TRBV19 and TRBJ1-2; 7 bases line up with TRBD1. V shed 7 bases, J shed 3 bases, and the junction held 2 bases outside the gene matches. CDR1 and CDR2 from the germline V gene are LNHDA and SQIVND (reference sequence). The CDR3 contains 12 residues.

The chain couples TRBV7-2 to TRBJ2-3, with D unresolved. Germline V gene lookup returns CDR1 SGHTA and CDR2 FQGNSA. Between the trimmed V and J ends, which lost 1 base and 5 bases, there was a span of 25 bases. There are 19 residues in the CDR3. This chain's CDR3 is CASSLDISRQLLNRDTQYF. The CDR3 nucleotides are TGTGCCAGCAGCTTAGACATCTCCCGTCAGTTACTGAACCGAGATACGCAGTATTTT.

This clonotype occurred a few times. The V and J genes are TRBV7-8 and TRBJ2-1, with 9 bases identical to TRBD1. Germline CDR1 SGHVS, CDR2 FQNEAQ. This CDR3 is built from 19 residues. The V gene end was trimmed by 2 bases and the J gene end by 6 bases; junction bases not matched to a gene: 17. The CDR3 DNA reads as TGTGCCAGCAGCTTACCCCGGGACAGGGTATTTGGCCCCCGCAATGAGCAGTTCTTC. It encodes CASSLPRDRVFGPRNEQFF.

This clonotype appeared a single time. This chain joins TRBV2 and TRBJ1-2; tentative D call: TRBD1 (5 bases). Germline values: CDR1 SNHLY, CDR2 FYNNEI. Trimming took off 3 bases at V and 7 bases at J, with 12 bases between the two ends. This CDR3 is built from 13 residues. The CDR3 bases are TGTGCCAGCAGTGAGGGAAGGGGCGCTGGCTACACCTTC. Its protein product is CASSEGRGAGYTF.

This rearrangement joins TRBV7-2 to TRBJ2-7; D remains unclear. The V gene lost 1 base and the J gene lost 7 bases, with 8 bases spanning the gap. Germline CDR1 reads SGHTA; CDR2 reads FQGNSA. The CDR3 is 12 residues long. As DNA, the CDR3 is TGTGCCAGCAGCTTAGTCGGCAGGGAGCAGTACTTC. Translating it yields CASSLVGREQYF.

The chain joins TRBV29-1 to TRBJ1-2; TRBD1 matches at 9 bases. V shed 6 bases, J shed 4 bases, and the junction held 6 bases outside the gene matches. Germline loops: CDR1 SQVTM, CDR2 ANQGSEA. The CDR3 is made up of 13 amino acids. The CDR3 loop is CSVWGQGGYGYTF. CDR3 sequence (DNA): TGCAGCGTGTGGGGACAGGGCGGCTATGGCTACACCTTC.

This clonotype was seen a few times. This chain uses TRBV5-1 with TRBJ2-1, with D possibly being TRBD2 (7 bases). CDR3 length: 17 residues. V lost 3 bases and J 0 bases, leaving 16 bases between the germline ends. Germline CDR1 and CDR2: SGHRS and YFSETQ. The CDR3 here is CASSSAVGGLSYNEQFF. The CDR3 nucleotides are TGCGCCAGCAGCTCGGCGGTGGGGGGGCTCTCCTACAATGAGCAGTTCTTC.

The sample holds a few counts of this clonotype. The gene calls are TRBV6-1 and TRBJ1-1; 8 bases agree with TRBD1. Germline V gene data show CDR1 as MNHNS and CDR2 as SASEGT. CDR3 length: 14 residues. J lost 4 bases, V lost 6 bases, and 7 bases had no gene match. The CDR3 sequence: CASRVSGTGTEAFF. The CDR3 DNA follows: TGTGCCAGCAGGGTCTCCGGGACAGGCACTGAAGCTTTCTTT.

This chain connects TRBV7-9 to TRBJ2-7; no clear D gene. CDR1 and CDR2 from the germline V gene are SEHNR and FQNEAQ (reference sequence). The CDR3 has 12 residues. Trimming removed 11 bases from V and 1 base from J, with 12 bases in between. The CDR3 DNA sequence: TGTGCCGCAGGCTGGGATTCCTACGAGCAGTACTTC. Its translation: CAAGWDSYEQYF.

This chain joins TRBV12-3 or TRBV12-4 and TRBJ1-5, with 9 bases that match TRBD1. With 6 bases clipped from V and 2 bases from J, the junction kept 5 bases outside the gene matches. The CDR3 consists of 15 residues. The CDR3 spells CASRGQGGGNQPQHF. Here the CDR3 DNA reads TGTGCCAGCAGGGGACAGGGAGGAGGCAATCAGCCCCAGCATTTT.

This clonotype occurred many times. V is TRBV6-4 and J is TRBJ2-1; 7 bases match TRBD2. Trimming removed 0 bases from V and 7 bases from J; junction bases left unmatched: 6. Germline V gives CDR1 MRHNA, CDR2 SNTAGT. This CDR3 is 15 amino acids long. The CDR3 bases are TGTGCCAGCAGTGACTCTAGGAGGGGAGGGAATGAGCAGTTCTTC. Residues: CASSDSRRGGNEQFF.

The J gene is TRBJ2-3, the V gene TRBV18, with D tentatively TRBD2 (6 bases). Germline V gene data show CDR1 as KGHSH and CDR2 as LQKENI. Trimming cost V 3 bases and J 5 bases, with 12 bases left between them. The CDR3 is 14 residues long. CDR3 in amino acids: CASSPGGRRDTQYF. The CDR3, as DNA: TGTGCCAGCTCACCGGGGGGTAGGAGAGATACGCAGTATTTT.

The V call is TRBV7-2, the J call TRBJ2-3; D ambiguous. V shed 3 bases and J shed 7 bases, with 5 bases lying between them. Germline-derived CDR1 and CDR2 are SGHTA and FQGNSA. This CDR3 comprises 11 residues. As DNA, the CDR3 is TGTGCCAGCAGCTTGTCGAATACGCAGTATTTT. Amino acid sequence: CASSLSNTQYF. Looking up the rest from reference TRBV7-2 and TRBJ2-3 gives the full variable domain: GAGVSQSPSNKVTEKGKDVELRCDPISGHTALYWYRQSLGQGLEFLIYFQGNSAPDKSGLPSDRFSAERTGGSVSTLTIQRTQQEDSAVYLCASSLSNTQYFGPGTRLTVL.

V usage is TRBV29-1 and J usage is TRBJ2-7; D may be TRBD1 (6 bases). The CDR3 is made up of 13 amino acids. Trimming pared 6 bases from V and 0 bases from J, leaving 12 bases between. Looked up from germline, CDR1 is SQVTM and CDR2 is ANQGSEA. The CDR3 DNA is TGCAGCGTGTTAGGGGGATCCTCCTACGAGCAGTACTTC. This encodes CSVLGGSSYEQYF.

This clonotype was picked up a small number of times. V and J are TRBV29-1 and TRBJ2-1; D gene uncertain. CDR1 is SQVTM and CDR2 is ANQGSEA in the germline V gene. The CDR3 has 11 amino acids. V shed 4 bases and J shed 4 bases, with 5 bases lying between them. The DNA of the CDR3 is TGCAGCGTTGGCCCATACAATGAGCAGTTCTTC. It is translated as CSVGPYNEQFF.

The rearrangement joins TRBV19 to TRBJ2-2; 12 positions agree with TRBD2. CDR1 LNHDA and CDR2 SQIVND come from the germline V gene (reference sequence). V lost 3 bases and J lost 7; bases outside the gene matches: 3. The CDR3 extends over 15 amino acids. The CDR3 loop is CASSMTSGSHGELFF. The CDR3 DNA is TGTGCCAGTAGTATGACTAGCGGGAGTCACGGGGAGCTGTTTTTT.

This clonotype was counted a single time. The chain uses TRBV28 and TRBJ1-6, with 8 bases fitting TRBD1. J was trimmed by 7 bases and V by 10 bases; bases with no gene match: 15. The germline gives CDR1 MDHEN, CDR2 SYDVKM. This CDR3 comprises 16 residues. Here the CDR3 DNA reads TGTGCCACCAGCTTGACCGGGACAGGCCTCAATTCACCCCTCCACTTT. The encoded protein is CATSLTGTGLNSPLHF.